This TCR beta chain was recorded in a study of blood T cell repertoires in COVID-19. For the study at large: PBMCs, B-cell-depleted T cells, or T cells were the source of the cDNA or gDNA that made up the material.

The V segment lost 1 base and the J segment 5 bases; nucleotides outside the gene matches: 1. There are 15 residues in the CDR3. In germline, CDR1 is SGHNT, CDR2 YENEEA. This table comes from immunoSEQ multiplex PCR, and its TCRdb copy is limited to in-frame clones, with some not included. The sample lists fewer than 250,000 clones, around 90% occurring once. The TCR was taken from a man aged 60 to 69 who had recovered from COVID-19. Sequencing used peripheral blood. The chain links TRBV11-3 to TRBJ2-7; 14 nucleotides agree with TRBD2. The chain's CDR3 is CASSLGTSGRNEQYF. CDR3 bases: TGTGCCAGCAGCTTAGGGACTAGCGGGAGGAACGAGCAGTACTTC.